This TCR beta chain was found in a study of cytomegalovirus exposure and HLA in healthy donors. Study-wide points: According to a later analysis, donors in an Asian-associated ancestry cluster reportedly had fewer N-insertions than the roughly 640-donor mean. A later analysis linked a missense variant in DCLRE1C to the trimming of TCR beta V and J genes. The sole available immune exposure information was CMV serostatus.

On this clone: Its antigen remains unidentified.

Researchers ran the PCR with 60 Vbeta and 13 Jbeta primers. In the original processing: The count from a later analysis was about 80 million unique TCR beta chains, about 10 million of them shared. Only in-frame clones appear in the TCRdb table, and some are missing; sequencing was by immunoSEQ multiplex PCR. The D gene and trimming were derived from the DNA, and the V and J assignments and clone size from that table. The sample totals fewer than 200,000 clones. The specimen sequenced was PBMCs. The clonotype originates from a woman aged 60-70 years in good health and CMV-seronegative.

CDR3 residues: CASSDSSRGDTEAFF. CDR3 in DNA: TGTGCCAGCAGTGACTCCTCCCGGGGGGACACTGAAGCTTTCTTT. The gene calls are TRBV25-1 and TRBJ1-1, with a possible D match to TRBD1 (5 bases). Germline lookup yields CDR1 MGHDK and CDR2 SYGVNS. This CDR3 spans 15 amino acids. Trimming pared 3 bases from V and 3 bases from J, leaving 14 bases between.